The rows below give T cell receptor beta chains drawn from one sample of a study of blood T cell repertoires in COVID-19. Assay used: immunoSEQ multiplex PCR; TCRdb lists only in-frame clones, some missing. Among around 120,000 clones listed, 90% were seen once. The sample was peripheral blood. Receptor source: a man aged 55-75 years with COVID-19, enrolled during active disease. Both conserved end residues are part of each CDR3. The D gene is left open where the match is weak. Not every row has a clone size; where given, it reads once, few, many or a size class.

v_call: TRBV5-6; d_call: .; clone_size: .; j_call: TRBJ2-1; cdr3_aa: CASSLEGVSYNEQFF; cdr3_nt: TGTGCCAGCAGCTTGGAAGGGGTCTCCTACAATGAGCAGTTCTTC
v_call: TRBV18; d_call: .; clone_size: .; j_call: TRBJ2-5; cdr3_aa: CASSPPEGGETQYF; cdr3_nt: TGTGCCAGCTCACCACCGGAAGGCGGGGAGACCCAGTACTTC
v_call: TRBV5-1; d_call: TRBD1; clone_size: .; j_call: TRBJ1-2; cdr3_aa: CASSLEGTENYGYTF; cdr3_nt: TGCGCCAGCAGCTTGGAGGGGACAGAAAACTATGGCTACACCTTC
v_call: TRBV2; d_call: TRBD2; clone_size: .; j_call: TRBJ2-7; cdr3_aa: CASSMTSGSGYEQYF; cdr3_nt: TGTGCCAGCAGTATGACTAGCGGGAGCGGGTACGAGCAGTACTTC
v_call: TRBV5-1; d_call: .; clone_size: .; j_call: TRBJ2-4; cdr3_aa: CASSLAAGVQNIQYF; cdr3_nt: TGCGCCAGCAGCTTGGCGGCAGGGGTGCAAAACATTCAGTACTTC
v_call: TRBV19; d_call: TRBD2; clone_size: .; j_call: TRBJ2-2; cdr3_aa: CASSAGGGTGELFF; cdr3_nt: TGTGCCAGTAGTGCGGGGGGTGGTACCGGGGAGCTGTTTTTT
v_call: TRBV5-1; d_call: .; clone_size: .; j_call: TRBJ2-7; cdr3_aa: CASSLADEQYF; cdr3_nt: TGCGCCAGCAGCTTGGCCGACGAGCAGTACTTC
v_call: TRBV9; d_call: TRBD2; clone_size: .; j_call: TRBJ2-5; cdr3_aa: CARRSSGRPQETQYF; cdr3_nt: TGTGCCCGTCGATCAAGCGGGAGGCCCCAAGAGACCCAGTACTTC
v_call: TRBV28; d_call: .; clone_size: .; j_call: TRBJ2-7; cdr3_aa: CASSLSHYEQYF; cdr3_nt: TGTGCCAGCAGTTTATCCCACTACGAGCAGTACTTC
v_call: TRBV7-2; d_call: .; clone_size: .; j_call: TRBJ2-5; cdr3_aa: CASSLGGLEETQYF; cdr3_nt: TGTGCCAGCAGCTTAGGCGGGTTAGAAGAGACCCAGTACTTC
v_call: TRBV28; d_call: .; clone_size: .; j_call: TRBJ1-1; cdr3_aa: CASSLWGVAGTEAFF; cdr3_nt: TGTGCCAGCAGTTTATGGGGAGTGGCGGGGACTGAAGCTTTCTTT
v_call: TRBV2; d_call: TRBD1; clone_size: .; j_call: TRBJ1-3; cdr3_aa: CASSRQGALGNTIYF; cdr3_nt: TGTGCCAGCAGTAGACAGGGGGCGTTAGGAAACACCATATATTTT
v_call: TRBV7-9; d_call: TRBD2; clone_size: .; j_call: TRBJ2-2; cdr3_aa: CASSRFVSGSTGELFF; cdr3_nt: TGTGCCAGCAGCCGGTTCGTTAGCGGGAGCACCGGGGAGCTGTTTTTT
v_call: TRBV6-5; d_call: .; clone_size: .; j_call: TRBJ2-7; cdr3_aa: CASSYQLGRGQYF; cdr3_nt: TGTGCCAGCAGTTACCAGCTGGGGCGTGGGCAGTACTTC
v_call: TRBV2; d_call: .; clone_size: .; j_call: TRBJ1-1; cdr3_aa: CASSEAIGRGDETEAFF; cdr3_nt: TGTGCCAGCAGTGAAGCAATAGGCCGGGGGGATGAAACTGAAGCTTTCTTT
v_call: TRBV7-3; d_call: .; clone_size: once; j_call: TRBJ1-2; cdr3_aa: CASSLGGGNGYTF; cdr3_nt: TGTGCCAGCAGCTTAGGTGGGGGGAATGGCTACACCTTC
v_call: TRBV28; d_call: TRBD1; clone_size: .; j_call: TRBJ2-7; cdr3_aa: CASSSLTGGLDEQYF; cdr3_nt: TGTGCCAGCAGTTCCCTGACAGGGGGGTTGGACGAGCAGTACTTC
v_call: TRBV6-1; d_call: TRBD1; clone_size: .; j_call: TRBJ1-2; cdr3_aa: CASSEGAGGDGYTF; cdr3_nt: TGTGCCAGCAGTGAAGGAGCAGGGGGCGATGGCTACACCTTC
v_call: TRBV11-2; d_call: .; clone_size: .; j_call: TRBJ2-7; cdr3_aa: CASSSLGGNYEQYF; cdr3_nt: TGTGCCAGCAGCTCCCTAGGAGGGAACTACGAGCAGTACTTC
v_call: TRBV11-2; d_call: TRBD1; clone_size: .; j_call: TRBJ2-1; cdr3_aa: CASSPTGGDNEQFF; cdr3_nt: TGTGCCAGCAGCCCCACAGGGGGCGACAATGAGCAGTTCTTC
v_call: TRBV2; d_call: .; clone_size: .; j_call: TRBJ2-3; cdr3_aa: CASSAFQGGTDTQYF; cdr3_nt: TGTGCCAGCAGTGCCTTTCAGGGTGGCACAGATACGCAGTATTTT
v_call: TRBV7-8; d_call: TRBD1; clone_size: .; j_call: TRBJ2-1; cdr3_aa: CASSLQGAEDNEQFF; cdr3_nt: TGTGCCAGCAGCCTCCAGGGGGCGGAAGACAATGAGCAGTTCTTC
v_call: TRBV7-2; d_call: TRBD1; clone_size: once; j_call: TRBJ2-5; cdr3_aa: CASSLSGQAQETQYF; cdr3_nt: TGTGCCAGCAGCTTATCCGGACAGGCGCAAGAGACCCAGTACTTC
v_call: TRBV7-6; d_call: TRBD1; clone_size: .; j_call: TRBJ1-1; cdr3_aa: CASSSGTGTNTEAFF; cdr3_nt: TGTGCCAGCAGTTCCGGGACAGGGACGAACACTGAAGCTTTCTTT
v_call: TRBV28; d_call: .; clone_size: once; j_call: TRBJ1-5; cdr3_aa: CASSLFQGTAQHF; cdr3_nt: TGTGCCAGCAGTTTATTTCAGGGGACGGCCCAGCATTTT
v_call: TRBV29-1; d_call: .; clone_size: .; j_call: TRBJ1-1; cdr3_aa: CSVVGGNTEAFF; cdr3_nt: TGCAGCGTTGTCGGGGGGAACACTGAAGCTTTCTTT
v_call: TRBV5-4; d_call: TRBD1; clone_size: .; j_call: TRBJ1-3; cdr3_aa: CASSSAPGQPSGNTIYF; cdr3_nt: TGTGCCAGCAGCTCAGCACCGGGACAGCCTTCTGGAAACACCATATATTTT
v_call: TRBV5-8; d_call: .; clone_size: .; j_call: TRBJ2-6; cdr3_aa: CASSLRLTSGANVLTF; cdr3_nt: TGTGCCAGCAGCTTACGCCTTACATCTGGGGCCAACGTCCTGACTTTC
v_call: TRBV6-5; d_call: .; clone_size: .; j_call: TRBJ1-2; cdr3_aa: CASRGLYGYTF; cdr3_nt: TGTGCCAGCAGGGGCCTCTATGGCTACACCTTC